This T cell receptor beta chain was found in a study of cytomegalovirus exposure and HLA in healthy donors. V was pared by 1 base and J by 4 bases, with 10 bases of the junction left unmatched. Looked up from germline, CDR1 is SGHAT and CDR2 is FQDESV (reference sequence). The CDR3 loop spans 16 amino acids. General study points: In a later analysis, 16,951 TCR beta sequences were associated with HLA alleles at 0.05 false discovery rate. In a later analysis, HLA-C alleles had the fewest associated TCRs, DRB1 alleles the most.

Comments on this clone: What it recognizes is unknown.

The PCR employed 60 Vbeta primers together with 13 Jbeta primers. Libraries were prepared by immunoSEQ multiplex PCR; TCRdb keeps only in-frame clonotypes and omits some of them. This repertoire shows roughly 200,000 clones, roughly four fifths found once; its top ten account for more than 1.5%. Each donor was nominally healthy when sampled (though unrecorded immune exposures were likely). The specimen sequenced was PBMCs. The clonotype comes from a man aged 50 to 59 in good health and CMV-seronegative. The V gene is TRBV11-1, the J gene TRBJ2-7, with 7 nucleotides matching TRBD2. CDR3 amino acids: CASSLEGSGNPYEQYF. CDR3 in DNA: TGTGCCAGCAGCTTAGAGGGGAGCGGGAATCCTTACGAGCAGTACTTC.